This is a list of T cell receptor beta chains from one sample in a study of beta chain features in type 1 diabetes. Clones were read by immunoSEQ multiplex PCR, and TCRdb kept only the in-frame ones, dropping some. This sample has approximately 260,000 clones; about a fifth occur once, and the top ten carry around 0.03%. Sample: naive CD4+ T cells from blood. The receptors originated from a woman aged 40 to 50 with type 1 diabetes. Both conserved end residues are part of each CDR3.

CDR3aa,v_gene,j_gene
CSAGGGVREQYF,TRBV29-1,TRBJ2-7
CASRNYGSSYEQYF,TRBV2,TRBJ2-7
CASSDRLSEKLFF,TRBV6-5,TRBJ1-4
CASSPPAGEAFF,TRBV18,TRBJ1-1
CASSLRGHEQFF,TRBV7-2,TRBJ2-1
CASSRDRQETQYF,TRBV9,TRBJ2-5
CAWSGTRGGYTF,TRBV30,TRBJ1-2
CSVGPDNEQFF,TRBV29-1,TRBJ2-1
CASSLDRNNQPQHF,TRBV28,TRBJ1-5
CASSPRETRETQYF,TRBV6-6,TRBJ2-5
CASSLGTGQETQYF,TRBV5-1,TRBJ2-5
CSARYPRDGRGGYTF,TRBV29-1,TRBJ1-2
CASSLGRGRPQFF,TRBV7-2,TRBJ2-1
CAWRPLGQGATEAFF,TRBV30,TRBJ1-1
CASSLKERGGLDTEAFF,TRBV5-1,TRBJ1-1
CASSRHLNQPQHF,TRBV27,TRBJ1-5
CASSGGSVPSYNEQFF,TRBV9,TRBJ2-1
CAWSAGGTAYGYTF,TRBV30,TRBJ1-2
CASSSSGTGGTDTQYF,TRBV7-9,TRBJ2-3
CASSYSRAEVYEQYF,TRBV6-5,TRBJ2-7
CAWSVQVLRTDTQYF,TRBV30,TRBJ2-3
CASSLALAGGVGQYF,TRBV5-1,TRBJ2-7
CASSPEAFRPQHF,TRBV6-4,TRBJ1-5
CASSVWGAGELFF,TRBV9,TRBJ2-2
CASSDSTGSGEKLFF,TRBV7-9,TRBJ1-4
CASSELGTGTDTQYF,TRBV25-1,TRBJ2-3
CASSPRDSAEAFF,TRBV18,TRBJ1-1
CASSPMGQGRGYTF,TRBV5-1,TRBJ1-2
CASSLDGRGELAAYNEQFF,TRBV11-2,TRBJ2-1
CASTSFHNSPLHF,TRBV9,TRBJ1-6
CASSQSEEYQPQHF,TRBV16,TRBJ1-5
CAWGRDTVYNEQFF,TRBV30,TRBJ2-1
CSARREYEQYF,TRBV29-1,TRBJ2-7
CASSPSGYGYTF,TRBV6-5,TRBJ1-2
CASNRDFKGGELFF,TRBV6-5,TRBJ2-2
CSVVGGEANYGYTF,TRBV29-1,TRBJ1-2
CASSVGPNYGYTF,TRBV25-1,TRBJ1-2
CAISESTGDYGYTF,TRBV10-3,TRBJ1-2
CASSANRGNQPQHF,TRBV21-1,TRBJ1-5
CAWIPSPPGTQYF,TRBV30,TRBJ2-5
CASSLSEGLPPETQYF,TRBV27,TRBJ2-5
CSGRAGDYEQYF,TRBV29-1,TRBJ2-7
CASSSQGNSYEQYF,TRBV9,TRBJ2-7
CASSQEFYTEAFF,TRBV4-3,TRBJ1-1
CSVGAETQYF,TRBV29-1,TRBJ2-5
CASRRGNNSPLHF,TRBV6-5,TRBJ1-6
CASSFGSKQNNEQFF,TRBV5-1,TRBJ2-1
CASSPLPLSGGYNEQFF,TRBV9,TRBJ2-1
CASSPRDYLHF,TRBV7-9,TRBJ1-6
CASSLAGRNTIYF,TRBV7-9,TRBJ1-3
CASSPIQGFENYGYTF,TRBV4-1,TRBJ1-2
CSVDPTNTGELFF,TRBV29-1,TRBJ2-2
CASSQTGQGNTDTQYF,TRBV5-1,TRBJ2-3
CASRGPPGDYGYTF,TRBV21-1,TRBJ1-2
CASSEGTGDSQPQHF,TRBV9,TRBJ1-5